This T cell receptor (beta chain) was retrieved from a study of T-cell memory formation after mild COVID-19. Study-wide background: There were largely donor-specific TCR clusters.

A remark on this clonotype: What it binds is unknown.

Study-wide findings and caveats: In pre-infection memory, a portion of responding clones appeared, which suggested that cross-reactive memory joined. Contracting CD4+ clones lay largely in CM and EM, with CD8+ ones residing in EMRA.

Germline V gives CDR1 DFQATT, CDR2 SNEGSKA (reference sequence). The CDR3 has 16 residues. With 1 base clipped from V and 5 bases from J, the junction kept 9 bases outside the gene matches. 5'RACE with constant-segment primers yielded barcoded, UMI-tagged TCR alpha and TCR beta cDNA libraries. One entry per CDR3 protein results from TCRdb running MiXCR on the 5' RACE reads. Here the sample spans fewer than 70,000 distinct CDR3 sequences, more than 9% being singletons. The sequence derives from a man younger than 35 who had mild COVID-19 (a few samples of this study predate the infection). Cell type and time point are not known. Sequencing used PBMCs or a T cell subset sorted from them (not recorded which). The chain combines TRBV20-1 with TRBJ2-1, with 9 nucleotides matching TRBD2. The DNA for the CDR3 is TGCAGTGCTAGAGCGGGAAGCGGGGGGTATGACAATGAGCAGTTCTTC. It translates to CSARAGSGGYDNEQFF.